Following are 26 T cell receptor beta chains from one sample sequenced in a study of identical twins (TCRdb year 2016). Libraries came from 5' RACE. Sequencer: Illumina HiSeq 2000. Starting from the raw public reads, TCRdb applied fastp trimming at Q25, assembled clones with MiXCR and retained in-frame beta chains. Every distinct CDR3 protein forms one entry, paired with its most common genes and DNA. The sample includes hundreds of thousands of distinct CDR3 sequences, with over 15% observed a single time. Of the sample, 10% to 15% falls within the top ten clones. These data also featured in a second study, about T cells expressing NK-cell markers.

The sequencing sample was made of PBMCs. Receptor source: a woman aged 18-29 years in good health.

This clonotype occurred many times. The chain combines TRBV20-1 with TRBJ2-1; 10 bases are a match to TRBD2. In germline, CDR1 is DFQATT, CDR2 SNEGSKA (reference sequence). The CDR3 extends over 14 amino acids. V lost 5 bases, J lost 6 bases, and 7 bases stayed unmatched. The CDR3 sequence: CSAPKREGRNEQFF. As DNA, the CDR3 is TGCAGTGCTCCCAAGCGGGAGGGCCGCAATGAGCAGTTCTTC.

The sample holds a few counts of this clonotype. This chain links TRBV27 with TRBJ1-5; D is ambiguous. The length of the CDR3 is 13 residues. Germline V gene lookup returns CDR1 MNHEY and CDR2 SMNVEV (reference sequence). V was shortened by 4 bases and J by 9 bases, with 13 bases between the two germline ends. CDR3 sequence: CASSSEGWSPQHF. The DNA for the CDR3 is TGTGCCAGCAGTTCGGAGGGATGGTCGCCCCAGCATTTT.

The chain links TRBV4-1 to TRBJ2-7; TRBD1 matches at 8 bases. This CDR3 comprises 14 residues. V trimming: 6 bases; J trimming: 2 bases; junction bases outside the gene matches: 6. Per the germline V gene, CDR1 is MGHRA and CDR2 is YSYEKL. For the CDR3, the DNA is TGCGCCAGCAGTCGGACAGGGCACACCTACGAGCAGTACTTC. Translating it yields CASSRTGHTYEQYF.

The rearrangement uses TRBV20-1 and TRBJ2-7; TRBD2 is a possible D gene (5 bases). V gave up 5 bases and J gave up 6 bases, with 17 bases separating them. Germline V gives CDR1 DFQATT, CDR2 SNEGSKA (reference sequence). CDR3 length: 13 residues. CDR3 region: CSARTTGVSEQYF. CDR3 nucleotide sequence: TGCAGTGCTCGGACCACCGGGGTCTCCGAGCAGTACTTC.

The J gene is TRBJ2-3, the V gene TRBV11-2, with D unresolved. There are 13 residues in the CDR3. Germline V gene lookup returns CDR1 SGHAT and CDR2 FQNNGV. V was cut by 5 bases and J by 4 bases, with 10 bases left in between. The CDR3 protein is CASSHSIPDTQYF. CDR3 nucleotide sequence: TGTGCCAGCAGCCACAGTATCCCAGATACGCAGTATTTT.

V and J are TRBV3-1 and TRBJ2-7, with D possibly being TRBD2 (6 bases). The V gene lost 0 bases and the J gene lost 2 bases, with 17 bases spanning the gap. The CDR3 contains 17 residues. From germline, CDR1 is LGHDT and CDR2 YNNKEL (reference sequence). Here the CDR3 DNA reads TGTGCCAGCAGCCAAGACCTTAGTCCGGGGGTCCCCTACGAGCAGTACTTC. Encoded protein: CASSQDLSPGVPYEQYF.

This clonotype appeared a few times. The CDR3 sequence is CASSQLNEREQFF. The CDR3 nucleotides read TGCGCCAGCAGCCAGCTAAACGAGCGTGAGCAGTTCTTC. The chain carries TRBV4-3 and TRBJ2-1, with D uncertain. The germline gives CDR1 LGHNA, CDR2 YSLEER. Trimming cost V 3 bases and J 9 bases, with 12 bases left between them. This CDR3 has 13 residues.

This clonotype was observed a handful of times. The V gene is TRBV2, the J gene TRBJ1-1; 9 bases agree with TRBD1. CDR3 size: 14 residues. The V gene's germline CDR1 is SNHLY and CDR2 FYNNEI. V shed 6 bases and J 0 bases; nucleotides not matched to a gene: 2. Written as DNA, the CDR3 is TGTGCCAGCAGAGGGGACAGGGTGAACACTGAAGCTTTCTTT. Translated: CASRGDRVNTEAFF.

V and J are TRBV6-2 or TRBV6-3 and TRBJ1-5; D uncertain. CDR1 and CDR2 (germline): MNHEY, SVGEGT. Trimming cost V 5 bases and J 7 bases, with 24 bases left between them. CDR3 length: 17 residues. The CDR3 coding sequence is TGTGCCAGCAGTCGTCCCGAGTCGGAAGTAGGACGACAGCCCCAGCATTTT. Translating it yields CASSRPESEVGRQPQHF.

The V call is TRBV7-9, the J call TRBJ2-2, with D perhaps being TRBD1 or TRBD2 (5 bases each). This CDR3 has 16 residues. Germline V gives CDR1 SEHNR, CDR2 FQNEAQ (reference sequence). V gave up 5 bases and J gave up 5 bases, with 18 bases separating them. CDR3 region: CASSRRGELMTGELFF. CDR3 DNA sequence: TGTGCCAGCAGCCGCCGAGGGGAGCTTATGACCGGGGAGCTGTTTTTT.

The rearrangement joins TRBV20-1 to TRBJ1-1; D perhaps matches TRBD1 (5 bases). Germline V CDR1 and CDR2: DFQATT, SNEGSKA (reference sequence). This CDR3 comprises 13 residues. V was pared by 3 bases and J by 4 bases, with 12 bases between. The CDR3 region is CSASPGSVTEAFF. The CDR3 coding sequence is TGCAGTGCTAGTCCAGGGTCGGTCACTGAAGCTTTCTTT.

There are many counts of this clonotype. The rearrangement links TRBV12-3 or TRBV12-4 to TRBJ2-1, with unresolved D. The CDR3 spans 15 residues. With 4 bases removed from V and 2 bases from J, the gap between germline ends came to 12 bases. For the CDR3, the DNA is TGTGCCAGCAGTTCTTGGATGTACGCCTACAATGAGCAGTTCTTC. Amino acid sequence: CASSSWMYAYNEQFF.

This chain links TRBV12-3 or TRBV12-4 with TRBJ2-2, with D hard to call. Deletions cut 3 bases from V and 0 bases from J, with 11 bases between. The CDR3 length is 16 residues. As DNA, the CDR3 is TGTGCCAGCAGTTTTCGAGTAGCCACGAACACCGGGGAGCTGTTTTTT. Its protein is CASSFRVATNTGELFF.

In its sample, this clonotype was seen a few times. The gene calls are TRBV9 and TRBJ2-5; D not certain. Per germline, CDR1 SGDLS and CDR2 YYNGEE. V was trimmed by 0 bases and J by 7 bases, leaving 10 bases between them. The length of the CDR3 is 13 residues. The CDR3 DNA reads as TGTGCCAGCAGCGTAGACGCTCGGGCGACCCAGTACTTC. It yields the protein CASSVDARATQYF.

V and J are TRBV5-1 and TRBJ2-2; D unclear. The V end was cut by 1 base, the J end by 7 bases, with 5 bases between. CDR1 SGHRS and CDR2 YFSETQ come from the germline V gene. There are 12 residues in the CDR3. The CDR3 nucleotides read TGCGCCAGCAGCTTGAGATACGGGGAGCTGTTTTTT. As protein: CASSLRYGELFF.

This clonotype was counted a single time. The chain couples TRBV3-1 to TRBJ2-2; D possibly matches TRBD1 or TRBD2 (6 bases each). In germline, CDR1 is LGHDT, CDR2 YNNKEL (reference sequence). The CDR3 spans 17 residues. Trimming took off 4 bases at V and 7 bases at J, with 22 bases between the two ends. The CDR3 loop is CASSPLKSGGLVGELFF. The CDR3 nucleotides read TGTGCCAGCAGCCCCCTCAAGTCCGGGGGCCTGGTCGGGGAGCTGTTTTTT.

This clonotype was found a few times. The chain carries TRBV20-1 and TRBJ1-2; 9 positions match TRBD1. V lost 2 bases to trimming and J lost 2 bases; unmatched junction nucleotides: 9. Germline assignment: CDR1 DFQATT and CDR2 SNEGSKA (reference sequence). The CDR3 is 16 amino acids. CDR3 coding DNA: TGCAGTGCTAGAATAGAAGGGGGACAGGGCAACTATGGCTACACCTTC. Its protein is CSARIEGGQGNYGYTF.

This clonotype was found a few times. The chain joins TRBV20-1 to TRBJ2-3; TRBD2 agrees at 10 bases. Trimming cost V 6 bases and J 7 bases; bases outside gene matches: 10. The length of the CDR3 is 14 residues. Germline values: CDR1 DFQATT, CDR2 SNEGSKA (reference sequence). The DNA for the CDR3 is TGCAGTGCCCGGTATAGCGGGGGGCAAAATACGCAGTATTTT. As protein: CSARYSGGQNTQYF.

This clonotype was counted between two and nine times. V is TRBV20-1 and J is TRBJ1-5; tentatively, D is TRBD1 (5 bases). This CDR3 has 15 amino acids. Per the germline V gene, CDR1 is DFQATT and CDR2 is SNEGSKA (reference sequence). V lost 1 base, J lost 0 bases, and 10 bases lay in between. CDR3 residues: CSARAEGNSNQPQHF. CDR3 nucleotide sequence: TGCAGTGCTAGAGCGGAGGGGAATAGCAATCAGCCCCAGCATTTT.

The rearrangement uses TRBV7-9 and TRBJ2-3, with TRBD2 matching 7 bases. V lost 4 bases and J lost 10; bases outside the gene matches: 14. The CDR3 length is 15 residues. Germline CDR1 is SEHNR and CDR2 is FQNEAQ (reference sequence). DNA of the CDR3: TGTGCCAGCAGCTCGGGCCCCACTAAGCGGGGATCGCAGTATTTT. Encoded protein: CASSSGPTKRGSQYF.

This clonotype was found a few times. The rearrangement uses TRBV12-3 or TRBV12-4 and TRBJ2-4, with D possibly TRBD2 on 5 matching bases. The CDR3 is 16 residues long. V was shortened by 5 bases and J by 3 bases, with 17 bases between the two germline ends. CDR3 coding DNA: TGTGCCAGCAGTCCGTTAGTCTCTGCGGGCAAAAACATTCAGTACTTC. This codes for CASSPLVSAGKNIQYF.

V gene TRBV12-3 or TRBV12-4 combines with J gene TRBJ2-1, with TRBD1 identical over 7 bases. V shed 7 bases and J 5 bases; nucleotides not matched to a gene: 5. The CDR3 consists of 13 residues. CDR3 sequence reads: CASTWTGHNEQFF. The CDR3 region has the DNA TGTGCCAGCACCTGGACAGGTCACAATGAGCAGTTCTTC.

The V and J genes are TRBV5-6 and TRBJ2-1, with D tentatively TRBD2 (5 bases). CDR1 and CDR2 from the germline V gene are SGHDT and YYEEEE. V lost 4 bases to trimming and J lost 7 bases, with 9 bases between them. The CDR3 consists of 12 residues. CDR3 protein: CASSPGWNEQFF. The CDR3, as DNA: TGTGCCAGCAGCCCGGGGTGGAATGAGCAGTTCTTC.

This chain joins TRBV11-2 and TRBJ2-1; 9 nucleotides agree with TRBD2. The CDR3 is 17 residues long. The V and J ends lost 2 bases and 8 bases, in that order; junction bases with no gene match: 13. CDR1 is SGHAT, CDR2 FQNNGV, per germline. The CDR3 loop is CASSLSPIAGALDEQFF. CDR3 bases: TGTGCCAGCAGCTTATCCCCAATAGCGGGAGCTTTGGATGAGCAGTTCTTC. The full variable domain, rest sourced from reference TRBV11-2 and TRBJ2-1, is EAGVAQSPRYKIIEKRQSVAFWCNPISGHATLYWYQQILGQGPKLLIQFQNNGVVDDSQLPKDRFSAERLKGVDSTLKIQPAKLEDSAVYLCASSLSPIAGALDEQFFGPGTRLTVL.

J is TRBJ1-2 and V is TRBV5-1; the D gene is possibly TRBD1 (6 bases). CDR1 and CDR2 (germline): SGHRS, YFSETQ. There are 13 residues in the CDR3. V was pared by 0 bases and J by 8 bases, with 11 bases between. CDR3 in DNA: TGCGCCAGCAGCTTGGAACAGGGACTCGGCTACACCTTC. Its protein is CASSLEQGLGYTF.

The rearrangement uses TRBV20-1 and TRBJ2-1; a weak D match, TRBD2 (6 bases). This CDR3 region has 14 residues. V gave up 4 bases and J gave up 5 bases, with 15 bases separating them. Germline V CDR1 and CDR2: DFQATT, SNEGSKA (reference sequence). DNA of the CDR3: TGCAGTGCTATAGGCTCTAGCGTCCACAATGAGCAGTTCTTC. This sequence encodes CSAIGSSVHNEQFF.